This T cell receptor beta chain originates from a study of T cell changes during pregnancy in multiple sclerosis. The germline gives CDR1 SQVTM, CDR2 ANQGSEA. This CDR3 is 16 amino acids long. After removal of 5 bases from V and 2 bases from J, the junction contained 11 bases not matched to a gene. Here immunoSEQ multiplex PCR was the method, and the copy in TCRdb shows in-frame clones only, minus some. Of approximately 34,000 clones in the sample, 85% to 95% were seen once. The TCR was taken from a female donor with multiple sclerosis, enrolled in a pregnancy study. Sequenced material: CD4+ T cells from peripheral blood mononuclear cells, taken in the second trimester of pregnancy. This rearrangement joins TRBV29-1 to TRBJ1-1; 10 bases fit TRBD1. The CDR3 is CSVSFLGTGANTEAFF. As DNA, the CDR3 is TGCAGCGTTAGTTTTCTGGGGACAGGGGCTAACACTGAAGCTTTCTTT.